This T cell receptor (beta chain) was sequenced in a study of blood T cells in healthy people across ages. This clonotype appeared many times. A second PCR of 7 to 11 cycles used a sample-barcoded 5' primer and a J-beta primer mix. Each CDR3 protein gets one entry after TCRdb re-called the 5' RACE reads with MiXCR. The sample holds fewer than 2,000,000 distinct CDR3 sequences, about 35% seen once. The CDR3 contains 13 residues. CDR1 is MRHNA and CDR2 is SNTAGT in the germline V gene. With 7 bases clipped from V and 3 bases from J, the junction kept 1 base outside the gene matches. The V and J genes are TRBV6-4 and TRBJ2-2; 8 positions agree with TRBD1. This receptor was identified in a woman in her 30s in good health. The sample comprised blood. The CDR3 nucleotides are TGTGCCAGCAAGACAGGGGACACCGGGGAGCTGTTTTTT. This gives the protein CASKTGDTGELFF.